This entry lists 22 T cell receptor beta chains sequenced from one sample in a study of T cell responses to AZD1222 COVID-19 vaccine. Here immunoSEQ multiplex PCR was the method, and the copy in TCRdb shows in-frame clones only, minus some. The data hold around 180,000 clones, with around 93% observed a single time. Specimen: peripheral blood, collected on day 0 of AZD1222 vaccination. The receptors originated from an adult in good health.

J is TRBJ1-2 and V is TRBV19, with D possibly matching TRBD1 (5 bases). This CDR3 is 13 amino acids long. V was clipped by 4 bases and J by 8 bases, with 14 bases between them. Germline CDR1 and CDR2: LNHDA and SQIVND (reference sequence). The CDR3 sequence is CASSNRGKRGYTF. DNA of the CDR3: TGTGCCAGTAGTAATCGGGGGAAGCGCGGCTACACCTTC.

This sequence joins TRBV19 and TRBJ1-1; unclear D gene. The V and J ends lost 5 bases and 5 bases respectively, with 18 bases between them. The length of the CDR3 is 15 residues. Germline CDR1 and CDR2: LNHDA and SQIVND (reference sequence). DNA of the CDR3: TGTGCCAGTAGTCTAAGGGCCTCAGCGGGGACTGAAGCTTTCTTT. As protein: CASSLRASAGTEAFF.

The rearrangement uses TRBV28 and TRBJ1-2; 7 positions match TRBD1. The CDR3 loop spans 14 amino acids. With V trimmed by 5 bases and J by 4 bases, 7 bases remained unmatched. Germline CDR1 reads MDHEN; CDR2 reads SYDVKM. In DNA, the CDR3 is TGTGCCAGCAGTCATGGACAGGAGACCTATGGCTACACCTTC. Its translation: CASSHGQETYGYTF.

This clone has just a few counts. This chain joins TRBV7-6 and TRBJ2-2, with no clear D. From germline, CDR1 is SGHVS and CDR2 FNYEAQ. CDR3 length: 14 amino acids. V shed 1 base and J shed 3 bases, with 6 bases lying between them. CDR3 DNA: TGTGCCAGCAGCTTAGGATCGGACACCGGGGAGCTGTTTTTT. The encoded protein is CASSLGSDTGELFF.

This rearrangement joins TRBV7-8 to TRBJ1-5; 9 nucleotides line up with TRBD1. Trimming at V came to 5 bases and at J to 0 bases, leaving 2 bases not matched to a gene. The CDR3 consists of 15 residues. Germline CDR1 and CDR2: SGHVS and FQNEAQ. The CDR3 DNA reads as TGTGCCAGCAGCCAACAGGGGGCTAGCAATCAGCCCCAGCATTTT. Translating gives CASSQQGASNQPQHF.

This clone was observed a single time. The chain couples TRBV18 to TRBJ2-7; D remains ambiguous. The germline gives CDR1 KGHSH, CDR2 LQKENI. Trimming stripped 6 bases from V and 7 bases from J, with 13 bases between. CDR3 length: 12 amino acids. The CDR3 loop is CASSPRSGEQYF. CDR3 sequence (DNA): TGTGCCAGCTCGCCGCGTTCGGGTGAGCAGTACTTC.

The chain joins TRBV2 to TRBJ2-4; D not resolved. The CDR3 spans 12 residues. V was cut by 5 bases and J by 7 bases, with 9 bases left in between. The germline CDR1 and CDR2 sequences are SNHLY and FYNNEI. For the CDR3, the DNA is TGTGCCAGCAGTAACCGGGCCAACATTCAGTACTTC. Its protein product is CASSNRANIQYF.

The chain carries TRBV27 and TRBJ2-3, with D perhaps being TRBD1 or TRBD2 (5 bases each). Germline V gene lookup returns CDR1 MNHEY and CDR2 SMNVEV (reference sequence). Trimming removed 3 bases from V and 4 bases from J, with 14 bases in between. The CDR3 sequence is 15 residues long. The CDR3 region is CASSFYGARADTQYF. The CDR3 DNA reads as TGTGCCAGCAGTTTCTACGGGGCCCGAGCAGATACGCAGTATTTT.

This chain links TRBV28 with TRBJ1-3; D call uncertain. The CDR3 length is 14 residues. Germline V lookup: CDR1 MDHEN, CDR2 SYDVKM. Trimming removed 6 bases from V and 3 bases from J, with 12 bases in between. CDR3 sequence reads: CASRWTEGGNTIYF. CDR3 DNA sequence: TGTGCCAGCAGGTGGACGGAGGGTGGAAACACCATATATTTT. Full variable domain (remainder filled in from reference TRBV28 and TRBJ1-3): DVKVTQSSRYLVKRTGEKVFLECVQDMDHENMFWYRQDPGLGLRLIYFSYDVKMKEKGDIPEGYSVSREKKERFSLILESASTNQTSMYLCASRWTEGGNTIYFGEGSWLTVV.

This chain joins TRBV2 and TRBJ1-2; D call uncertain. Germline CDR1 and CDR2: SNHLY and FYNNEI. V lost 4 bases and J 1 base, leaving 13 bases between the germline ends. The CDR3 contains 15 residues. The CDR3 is CASSASVRDNYGYTF. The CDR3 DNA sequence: TGTGCCAGCAGTGCTTCGGTGCGGGATAACTATGGCTACACCTTC.

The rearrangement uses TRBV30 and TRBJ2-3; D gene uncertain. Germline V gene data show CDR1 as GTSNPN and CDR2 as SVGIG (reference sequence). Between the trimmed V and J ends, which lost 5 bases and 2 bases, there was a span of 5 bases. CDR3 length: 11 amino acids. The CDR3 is CAWSLTDTQYF. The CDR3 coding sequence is TGTGCCTGGTCCCTCACAGATACGCAGTATTTT.

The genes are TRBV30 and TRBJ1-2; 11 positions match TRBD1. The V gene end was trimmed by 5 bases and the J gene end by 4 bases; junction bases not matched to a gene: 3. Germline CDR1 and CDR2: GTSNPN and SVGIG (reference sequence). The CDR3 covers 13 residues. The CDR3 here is CAWGQGAPYGYTF. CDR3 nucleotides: TGTGCCTGGGGACAGGGGGCGCCCTATGGCTACACCTTC.

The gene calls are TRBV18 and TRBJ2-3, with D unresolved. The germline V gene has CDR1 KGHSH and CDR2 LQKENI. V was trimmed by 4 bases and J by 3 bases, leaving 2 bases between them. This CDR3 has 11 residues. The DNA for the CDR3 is TGTGCCAGCTCACAAACAGATACGCAGTATTTT. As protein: CASSQTDTQYF.

In nucleotides, the CDR3 is TGTGCCAGCCTCACGGTCCGGCCGATGAACACTGAAGCTTTCTTT. Amino acid sequence: CASLTVRPMNTEAFF. V gene TRBV28 combines with J gene TRBJ1-1, with no clear D. The CDR3 has 15 amino acids. The germline V and J ends were trimmed by 8 bases and 0 bases, with 16 bases remaining between them. CDR1 is MDHEN, CDR2 SYDVKM, per germline.

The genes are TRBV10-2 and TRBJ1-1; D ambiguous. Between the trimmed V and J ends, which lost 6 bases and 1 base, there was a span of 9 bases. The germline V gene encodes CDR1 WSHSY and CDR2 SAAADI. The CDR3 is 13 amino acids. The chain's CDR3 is CASRGGRNTEAFF. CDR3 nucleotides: TGCGCCAGCAGGGGCGGTCGGAACACTGAAGCTTTCTTT.

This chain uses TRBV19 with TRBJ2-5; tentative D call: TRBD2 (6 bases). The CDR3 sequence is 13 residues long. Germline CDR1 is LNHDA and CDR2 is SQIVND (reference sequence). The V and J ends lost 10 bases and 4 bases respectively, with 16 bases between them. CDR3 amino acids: CATGGSTGETQYF. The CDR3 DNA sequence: TGTGCCACCGGGGGTTCGACGGGAGAGACCCAGTACTTC. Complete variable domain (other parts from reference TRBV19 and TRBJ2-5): DGGITQSPKYLFRKEGQNVTLSCEQNLNHDAMYWYRQDPGQGLRLIYYSQIVNDFQKGDIAEGYSVSREKKESFPLTVTSAQKNPTAFYLCATGGSTGETQYFGPGTRLLVL.

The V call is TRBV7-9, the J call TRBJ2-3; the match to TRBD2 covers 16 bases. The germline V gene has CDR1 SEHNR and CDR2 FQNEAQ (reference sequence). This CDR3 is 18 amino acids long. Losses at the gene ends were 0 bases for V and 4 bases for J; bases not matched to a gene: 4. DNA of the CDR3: TGTGCCAGCAGCTTAGCCGGGACTAGCGGGAGGGCATCAGATACGCAGTATTTT. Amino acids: CASSLAGTSGRASDTQYF.

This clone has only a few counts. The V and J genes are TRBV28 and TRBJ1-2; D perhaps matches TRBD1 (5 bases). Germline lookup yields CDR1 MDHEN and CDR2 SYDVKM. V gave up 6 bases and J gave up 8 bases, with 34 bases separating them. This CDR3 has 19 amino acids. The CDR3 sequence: CASRPGPTGVIFWNRGYTF. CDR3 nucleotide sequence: TGTGCCAGCAGGCCCGGTCCCACGGGGGTAATCTTCTGGAATCGGGGCTACACCTTC.

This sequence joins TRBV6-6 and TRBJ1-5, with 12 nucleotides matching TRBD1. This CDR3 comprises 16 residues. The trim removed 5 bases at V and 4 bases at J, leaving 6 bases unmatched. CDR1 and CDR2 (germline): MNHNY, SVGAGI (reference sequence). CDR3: CASSRGQGASNQPQHF. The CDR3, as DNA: TGTGCCAGCAGTCGGGGACAGGGGGCTAGTAATCAGCCCCAGCATTTT.

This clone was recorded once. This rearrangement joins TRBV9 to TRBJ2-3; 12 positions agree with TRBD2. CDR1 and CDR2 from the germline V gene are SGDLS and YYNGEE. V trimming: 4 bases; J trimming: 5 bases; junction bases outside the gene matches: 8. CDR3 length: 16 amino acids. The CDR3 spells CASSSRLAGALDTQYF. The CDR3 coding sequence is TGTGCCAGCAGCTCCAGACTAGCGGGAGCCCTAGATACGCAGTATTTT.

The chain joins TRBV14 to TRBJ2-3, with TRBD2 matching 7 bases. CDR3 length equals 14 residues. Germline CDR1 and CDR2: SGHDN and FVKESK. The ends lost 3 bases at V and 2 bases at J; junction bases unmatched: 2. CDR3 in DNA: TGTGCCAGCAGCCAGGGGAGGGCCACAGATACGCAGTATTTT. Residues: CASSQGRATDTQYF.

The CDR3: CASKTTGRTEAFF. The CDR3, as DNA: TGTGCCAGCAAGACTACAGGGAGGACTGAAGCTTTCTTT. The chain is built from TRBV27 and TRBJ1-1; possibly TRBD1 for D (6 bases). This CDR3 spans 13 amino acids. V was trimmed by 7 bases and J by 5 bases, leaving 14 bases between them. The germline V gene has CDR1 MNHEY and CDR2 SMNVEV (reference sequence).